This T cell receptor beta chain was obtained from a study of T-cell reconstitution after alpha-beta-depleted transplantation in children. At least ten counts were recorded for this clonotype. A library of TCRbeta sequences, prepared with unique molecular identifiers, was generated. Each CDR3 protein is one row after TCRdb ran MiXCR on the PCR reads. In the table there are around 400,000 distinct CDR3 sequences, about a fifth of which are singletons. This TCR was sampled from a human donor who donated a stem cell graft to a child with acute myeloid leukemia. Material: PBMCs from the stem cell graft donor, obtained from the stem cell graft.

CDR3 nucleotides: TGTGCCAGCAGTTACTCGAACACCGGGGAGCTGTTTTTT. The encoded protein is CASSYSNTGELFF. The genes are TRBV6-5 and TRBJ2-2; D is ambiguous. V was shortened by 0 bases and J by 1 base, with 0 bases between the two germline ends. Per germline, CDR1 MNHEY and CDR2 SVGAGI. This CDR3 is 13 amino acids long.